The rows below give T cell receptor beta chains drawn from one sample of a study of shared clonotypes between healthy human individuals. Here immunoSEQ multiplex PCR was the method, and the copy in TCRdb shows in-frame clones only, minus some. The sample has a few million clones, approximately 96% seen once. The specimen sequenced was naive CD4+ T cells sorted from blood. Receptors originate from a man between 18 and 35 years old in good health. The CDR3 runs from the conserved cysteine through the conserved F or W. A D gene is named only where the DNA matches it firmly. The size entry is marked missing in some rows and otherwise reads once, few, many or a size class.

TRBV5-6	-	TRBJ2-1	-	TGTGCCAGCAGCTTGGGGGGTGAGCAGTTCTTC	CASSLGGEQFF
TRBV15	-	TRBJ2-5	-	TGTGCCACCAGCAGAGATCCTTCGGGTGTCGAGACCCAGTACTTC	CATSRDPSGVETQYF
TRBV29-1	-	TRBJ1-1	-	TGCAGCGTTGAATTGGGGATTGGCACTGAAGCTTTCTTT	CSVELGIGTEAFF
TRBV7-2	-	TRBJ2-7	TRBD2	TGTGCCAGCAGCTACCTAGCGGGAGTACGGGGCGAGCAGTACTTC	CASSYLAGVRGEQYF
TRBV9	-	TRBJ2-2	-	TGTGCCAGCAGCGTTCGAATGGTGGACACCGGGGAGCTGTTTTTT	CASSVRMVDTGELFF
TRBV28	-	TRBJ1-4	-	TGTGCCAGCACTCCGGGGGTTGGTGAAAAACTGTTTTTT	CASTPGVGEKLFF
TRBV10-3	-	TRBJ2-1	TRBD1	TGTGCCATCAGAGGGACAGGGGGCGCGGGTACTCATGAGCAGTTCTTC	CAIRGTGGAGTHEQFF
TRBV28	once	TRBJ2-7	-	TGTGCCAGCAGTTTTAAAGGCTACGAGCAGTACTTC	CASSFKGYEQYF
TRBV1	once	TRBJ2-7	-	TGCACCAGCAGCCAAGAGGGGACTAGCGGCTCCTACGAGCAGTACTTC	CTSSQEGTSGSYEQYF
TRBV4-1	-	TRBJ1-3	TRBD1	TGCGCCAGCAGCCAAGTTAGGACAGGGGGAAACACCATATATTTT	CASSQVRTGGNTIYF
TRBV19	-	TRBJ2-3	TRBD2	TGTGCCAGTAGTATAGGGGGGGGAAGCGATACGCAGTATTTT	CASSIGGGSDTQYF
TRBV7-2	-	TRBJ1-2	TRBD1	TGTGCCAGCAGCTTGGGGAACAGGGGGCGGGATGGCTACACCTTC	CASSLGNRGRDGYTF
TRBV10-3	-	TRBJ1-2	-	TGTGCCATCAGTGGGGACTCCCGCTATGGCTACACCTTC	CAISGDSRYGYTF
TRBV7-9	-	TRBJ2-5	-	TGTGCCAGCAGCGGGCGACCGGGGGAGACCCAGTACTTC	CASSGRPGETQYF
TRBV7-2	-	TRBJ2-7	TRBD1	TGTGCCAGCAGCTTAGTCGGGACAGGTAGCTCCTACGAGCAGTACTTC	CASSLVGTGSSYEQYF
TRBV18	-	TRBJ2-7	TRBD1	TGTGCCAGCTCACCATTCCGGGACAGCTACTCCTACGAGCAGTACTTC	CASSPFRDSYSYEQYF
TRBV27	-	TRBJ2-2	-	TGTGCCAGCAGTTTATTTCTGAACACCGGGGAGCTGTTTTTT	CASSLFLNTGELFF
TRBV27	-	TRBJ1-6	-	TGTGCCAGCAGTTTATTTAGACAGACCTCCTCACCCCTCCACTTT	CASSLFRQTSSPLHF
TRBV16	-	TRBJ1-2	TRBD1	TGTGCCAGCAGTAAACGTGTGCTGGGACAGGGGCACTATGGCTACACCTTC	CASSKRVLGQGHYGYTF
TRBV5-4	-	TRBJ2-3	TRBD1	TGTGCCACTCACCCAGGGACAGGGAGCACAGATACGCAGTATTTT	CATHPGTGSTDTQYF
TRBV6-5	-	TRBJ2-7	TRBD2	TGTGCCAGCAGTTACCTGGGACTAGCAGCCCACGAGCAGTACTTC	CASSYLGLAAHEQYF
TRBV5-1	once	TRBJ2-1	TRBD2	TGCGCCAGCAGCTTGGGCGGGACTAGCGGGTCCAATGAGCAGTTCTTC	CASSLGGTSGSNEQFF
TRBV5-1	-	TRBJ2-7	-	TGCGCCAGCAGCTTGGAGGCGGGCCCCTACGAGCAGTACTTC	CASSLEAGPYEQYF
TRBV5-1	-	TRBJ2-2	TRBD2	TGCGCCAGCAGCCCAGCCGGGACTACCGCGACCGGGGAGCTGTTTTTT	CASSPAGTTATGELFF
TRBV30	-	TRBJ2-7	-	TGTGCCTGGAGTGTAAAGGGAGGTATGGAGCAGTACTTC	CAWSVKGGMEQYF
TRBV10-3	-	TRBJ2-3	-	TGTGCCATCAGTGAAATAATGGGGTCTAGCACAGATACGCAGTATTTT	CAISEIMGSSTDTQYF
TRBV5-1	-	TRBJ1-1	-	TGCGCCAGCAGTTTGGGGGCCCCGAACACTGAAGCTTTCTTT	CASSLGAPNTEAFF
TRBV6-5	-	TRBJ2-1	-	TGTGCCAGCAGTTACGACCCGGGGGACGATGAGCAGTTCTTC	CASSYDPGDDEQFF
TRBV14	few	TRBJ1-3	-	TGTGCCAGCAGTCTTCGGGGGGGAAACACCATATATTTT	CASSLRGGNTIYF
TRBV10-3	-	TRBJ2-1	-	TGTGCCATCAGTGGGCAGGAAGGGAACCCTTACAATGAGCAGTTCTTC	CAISGQEGNPYNEQFF
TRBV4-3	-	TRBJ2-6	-	TGCGCCAGCAGCCAAGATATTCTCTGGGGGGTTGGAACTTTCTCTGGGGCCAACGTCCTGACTTTC	CASSQDILWGVGTFSGANVLTF
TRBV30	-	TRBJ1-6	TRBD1	TGTGCCTGGAGCCTCACAGGGGGCCCCGATAATTCACCCCTCCACTTT	CAWSLTGGPDNSPLHF
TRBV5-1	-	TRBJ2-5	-	TGCGCCAGCAGCGGTGGGGGTTTTGAGACCCAGTACTTC	CASSGGGFETQYF
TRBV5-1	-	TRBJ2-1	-	TGCGCCAGCAGCTTGGCGGAGCCACCCAGGGGCAATGAGCAGTTCTTC	CASSLAEPPRGNEQFF
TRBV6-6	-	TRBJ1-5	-	TGTGCCAGCAGTTACCCGGGGAGGGAAGGAAATCAGCCCCAGCATTTT	CASSYPGREGNQPQHF
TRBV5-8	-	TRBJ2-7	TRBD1	TGTGCCAGCAGCTATCGAGGACAGGACGAGCAGTACTTC	CASSYRGQDEQYF
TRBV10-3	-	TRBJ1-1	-	TGTGCCATCAGCGACCTGTCAGGTAACACTGAAGCTTTCTTT	CAISDLSGNTEAFF
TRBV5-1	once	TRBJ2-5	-	TGCGCCAGCAGCTCCGGAGGGAACCAAGAGACCCAGTACTTC	CASSSGGNQETQYF
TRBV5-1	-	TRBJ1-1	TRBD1	TGCGCCAGCAGCCCGGACAGGGGGCTTACCGCTGAAGCTTTCTTT	CASSPDRGLTAEAFF
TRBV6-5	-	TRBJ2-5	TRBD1	TGTGCCAGCAGGCAGACAGGGTCCGGCGGGACCCAGTACTTC	CASRQTGSGGTQYF
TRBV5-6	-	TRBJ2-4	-	TGTGCCAGCAGCCGACCGACTACCCTAGCCAAAAACATTCAGTACTTC	CASSRPTTLAKNIQYF
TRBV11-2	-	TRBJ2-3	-	TGTGCCAGCAGCCCACACGGACAAAGCACAGATACGCAGTATTTT	CASSPHGQSTDTQYF
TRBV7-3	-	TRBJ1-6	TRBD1	TGTGCCAGCAGCGAGACAGGGGGCGGGTCACCCCTCCACTTT	CASSETGGGSPLHF
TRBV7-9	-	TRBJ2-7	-	TGTGCCAGCAGCCCTTTAGCGGTTAGCTCCTACGAGCAGTACTTC	CASSPLAVSSYEQYF
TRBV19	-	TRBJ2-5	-	TGTGCCAGTAGTATAGGAAGGGAGGTGACGCGAGAGACCCAGTACTTC	CASSIGREVTRETQYF
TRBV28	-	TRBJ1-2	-	TGTGCCAGCAGGCTACGGGGGACCTATGGCTACACCTTC	CASRLRGTYGYTF
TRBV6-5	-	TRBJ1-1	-	TGTGCCAGCAGTTACTCGTCCCTTAACACTGAAGCTTTCTTT	CASSYSSLNTEAFF
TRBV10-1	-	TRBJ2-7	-	TGCGCCAGCAGTGAGGGGCCAGGCTGGGAGCAGTACTTC	CASSEGPGWEQYF
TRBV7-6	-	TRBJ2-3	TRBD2	TGTGCCAGCAGCCCCGGGGTAGCGGGGGCCCTAGAAGTTAGCACAGATACGCAGTATTTT	CASSPGVAGALEVSTDTQYF
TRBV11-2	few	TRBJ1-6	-	TGTGCCAGCAGCTTAGACCGGGATTCACCCCTCCACTTT	CASSLDRDSPLHF
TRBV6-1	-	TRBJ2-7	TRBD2	TGTGCCAGCCACGCGGGGGGCTCCTACGAGCAGTACTTC	CASHAGGSYEQYF
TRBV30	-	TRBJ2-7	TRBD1	TGTGCCTGGAGTACAGGGGTGGTCTACGAGCAGTACTTC	CAWSTGVVYEQYF